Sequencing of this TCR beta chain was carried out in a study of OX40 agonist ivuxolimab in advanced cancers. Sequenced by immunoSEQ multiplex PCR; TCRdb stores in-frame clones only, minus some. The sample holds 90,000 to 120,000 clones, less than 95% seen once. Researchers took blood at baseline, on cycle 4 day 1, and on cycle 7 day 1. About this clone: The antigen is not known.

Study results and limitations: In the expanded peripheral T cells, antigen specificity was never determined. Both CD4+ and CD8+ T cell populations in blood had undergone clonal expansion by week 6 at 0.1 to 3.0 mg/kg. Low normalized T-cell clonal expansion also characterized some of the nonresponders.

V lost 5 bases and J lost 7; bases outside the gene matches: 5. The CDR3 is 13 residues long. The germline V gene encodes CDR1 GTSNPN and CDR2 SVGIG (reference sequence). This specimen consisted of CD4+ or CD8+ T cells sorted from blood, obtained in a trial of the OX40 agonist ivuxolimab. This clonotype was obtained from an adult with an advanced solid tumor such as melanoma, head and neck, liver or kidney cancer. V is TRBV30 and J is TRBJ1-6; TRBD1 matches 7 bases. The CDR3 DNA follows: TGTGCCTGGGGACAGGCATTCAATTCACCCCTCCACTTT. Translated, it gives CAWGQAFNSPLHF.